The following is a TCR beta chain sequence with its context. Per the study methods: Reference gene primer amplification in the assay estimated nucleated cell counts. Libraries were prepared by immunoSEQ multiplex PCR; TCRdb keeps only in-frame clonotypes and omits some of them. That table is the source of V, J and clone size, and D and trimming were worked out from the DNA. The sample has about 23,000 clones, 88% seen once. This CDR3 region has 15 residues. Germline CDR1 is MDHEN and CDR2 is SYDVKM. After removal of 2 bases from V and 4 bases from J, the junction contained 4 bases not matched to a gene. This sample was taken from a study of blood T cell repertoires in COVID-19. About the study: Samples representing acute and convalescent COVID-19 were sourced from the United States, Italy and Spain.

V usage is TRBV28 and J usage is TRBJ2-7; 11 nucleotides match TRBD1. The sequenced sample was peripheral blood. The TCR was taken from a man in his 70s in a cohort sampled during active COVID-19. CDR3 nucleotides: TGTGCCAGCAGTTTAAGTGGACAGGGGGCGTACGAGCAGTACTTC. Translated: CASSLSGQGAYEQYF.